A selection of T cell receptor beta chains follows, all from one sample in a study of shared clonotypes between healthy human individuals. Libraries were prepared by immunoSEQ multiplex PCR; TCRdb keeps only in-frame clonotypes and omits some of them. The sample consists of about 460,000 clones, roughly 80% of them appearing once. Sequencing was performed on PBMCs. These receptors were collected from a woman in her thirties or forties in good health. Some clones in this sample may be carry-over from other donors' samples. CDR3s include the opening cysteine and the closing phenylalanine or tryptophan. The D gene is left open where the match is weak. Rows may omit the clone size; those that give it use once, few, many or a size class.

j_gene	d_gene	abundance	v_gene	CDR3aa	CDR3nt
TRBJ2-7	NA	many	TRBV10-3	CAIRGGLDEQYF	TGTGCCATCAGGGGGGGGCTGGACGAGCAGTACTTC
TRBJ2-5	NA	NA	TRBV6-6	CASSYGTGGAQETQYF	TGTGCCAGCAGTTATGGGACTGGGGGGGCCCAAGAGACCCAGTACTTC
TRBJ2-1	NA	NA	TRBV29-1	CSLGVAGLARDINEQFF	TGCAGCCTTGGGGTGGCGGGATTAGCTCGGGATATCAATGAGCAGTTCTTC
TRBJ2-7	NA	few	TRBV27	CASSSPRRISHEQYF	TGTGCCAGCAGTTCCCCGAGGCGGATATCCCACGAGCAGTACTTC
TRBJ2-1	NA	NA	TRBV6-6	CASSYRGSWANEQFF	TGTGCCAGCAGTTACAGGGGATCCTGGGCCAATGAGCAGTTCTTC
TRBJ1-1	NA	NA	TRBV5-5	CASITLNTEAFF	TGTGCCAGCATCACCTTGAACACTGAAGCTTTCTTT
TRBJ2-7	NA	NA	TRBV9	CASSVATEGWQYF	TGTGCCAGCAGCGTAGCTACTGAGGGTTGGCAGTACTTC
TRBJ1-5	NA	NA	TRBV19	CASSILGSNQPQHF	TGTGCCAGTAGTATTTTGGGGAGCAATCAGCCCCAGCATTTT
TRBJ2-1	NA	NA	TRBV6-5	CATSRDRNNEQFF	TGTGCCACCTCCAGGGACCGCAATAATGAGCAGTTCTTC
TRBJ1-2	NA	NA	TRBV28	CASSLLRHYGYTF	TGTGCCAGCAGCCTACTCCGGCACTATGGCTACACCTTC
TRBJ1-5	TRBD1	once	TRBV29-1	CSVQTGGDNQPQHF	TGCAGCGTTCAAACAGGGGGGGACAATCAGCCCCAGCATTTT
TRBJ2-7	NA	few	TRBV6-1	CASSEVNTYEQYF	TGTGCCAGCAGTGAAGTCAACACATACGAGCAGTACTTC
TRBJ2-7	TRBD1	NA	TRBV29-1	CSVGQGIAYEQYF	TGCAGCGTTGGACAGGGGATCGCCTACGAGCAGTACTTC
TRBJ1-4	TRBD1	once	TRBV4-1	CASSQLNRGRNEKLFF	TGCGCCAGCAGCCAACTTAACAGGGGGCGGAATGAAAAACTGTTCTTT
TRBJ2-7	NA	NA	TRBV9	CASSPEGVSIYEQYF	TGTGCCAGCAGCCCAGAGGGGGTTTCTATATACGAGCAGTACTTC
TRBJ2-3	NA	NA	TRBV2	CASTTGTLDTQYF	TGTGCCAGCACCACCGGGACTTTAGATACGCAGTATTTT
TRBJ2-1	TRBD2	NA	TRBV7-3	CASSLLGLAGGANNEQFF	TGTGCCAGCAGCTTATTGGGACTAGCGGGAGGCGCGAACAATGAGCAGTTCTTC
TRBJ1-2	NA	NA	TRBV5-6	CASSPGLSPGDGYTF	TGTGCCAGCAGCCCCGGACTCTCCCCAGGGGACGGCTACACCTTC
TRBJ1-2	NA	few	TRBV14	CASSGQNNYGYTF	TGTGCCAGCAGCGGACAGAACAACTATGGCTACACCTTC
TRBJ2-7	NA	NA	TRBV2	CASSEFDKAYEQYF	TGTGCCAGCAGTGAGTTTGACAAGGCCTACGAGCAGTACTTC
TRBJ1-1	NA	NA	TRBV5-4	CASSLDRANTEAFF	TGTGCCAGCAGCTTGGACAGGGCAAACACTGAAGCTTTCTTT
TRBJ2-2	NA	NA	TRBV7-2	CASSLDRPNTGELFF	TGTGCCAGCAGCCTGGACAGACCTAACACCGGGGAGCTGTTTTTT
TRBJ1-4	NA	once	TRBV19	CASRRVTRSNEKLFF	TGTGCCAGTAGGAGAGTGACACGTAGTAATGAAAAACTGTTTTTT
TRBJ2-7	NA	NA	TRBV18	CASSPRQVAYEQYF	TGTGCCAGCTCACCGAGACAGGTGGCCTACGAGCAGTACTTC
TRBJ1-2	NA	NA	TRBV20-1	CSAHRAGYTF	TGCAGTGCCCACAGGGCTGGCTACACCTTC
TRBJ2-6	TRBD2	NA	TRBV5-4	CASSNPGLAGPSGANVLTF	TGTGCCAGCAGCAACCCGGGACTAGCGGGTCCCTCTGGGGCCAACGTCCTGACTTTC
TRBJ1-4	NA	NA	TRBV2	CASNRGPGGEKLFF	TGTGCCAGCAACCGGGGGCCGGGGGGTGAAAAACTGTTTTTT
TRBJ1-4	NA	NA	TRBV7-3	CASSLKPGQGLFF	TGTGCCAGCAGCTTAAAACCGGGCCAGGGCTTGTTTTTT
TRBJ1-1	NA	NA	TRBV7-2	CASSLAQSEAFF	TGTGCCAGCAGCTTAGCCCAGAGTGAAGCTTTCTTT
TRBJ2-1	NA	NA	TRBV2	CASTPDLFNEQFF	TGTGCCAGCACCCCAGATCTGTTCAATGAGCAGTTCTTC
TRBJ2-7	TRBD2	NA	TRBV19	CASSPEGLAGPRVAYEQYF	TGTGCCAGTAGTCCCGAAGGACTAGCGGGGCCGCGGGTGGCCTACGAGCAGTACTTC
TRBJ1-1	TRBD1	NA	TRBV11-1	CASSLGRQGRAFF	TGTGCCAGCAGCTTAGGGAGACAGGGCCGAGCTTTCTTT
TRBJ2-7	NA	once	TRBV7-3	CASSFPQRDTSYEQYF	TGTGCCAGCAGCTTTCCTCAACGGGACACCTCCTACGAGCAGTACTTC
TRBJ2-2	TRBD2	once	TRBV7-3	CASSLTSPGELFF	TGTGCCAGCAGCTTGACTAGCCCCGGGGAGCTGTTTTTT
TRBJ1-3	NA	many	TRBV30	CAWSRGLSGNTIYF	TGTGCCTGGAGTAGGGGACTCTCTGGAAACACCATATATTTT
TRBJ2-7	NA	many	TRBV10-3	CAISDGIYEQYF	TGTGCCATCAGTGATGGCATCTACGAGCAGTACTTC
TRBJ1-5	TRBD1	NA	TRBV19	CASSILGQTQQPQHF	TGTGCCAGTAGTATACTGGGACAGACCCAACAGCCCCAGCATTTT
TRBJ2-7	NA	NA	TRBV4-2	CASSQVARGGSDEQYF	TGTGCCAGCAGCCAAGTAGCGCGCGGAGGGTCCGACGAGCAGTACTTC
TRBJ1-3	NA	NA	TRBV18	CASRDGVISGNTIYF	TGTGCCAGCCGGGACGGAGTTATCTCTGGAAACACCATATATTTT
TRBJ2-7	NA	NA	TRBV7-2	CASSFDRATYEQYF	TGTGCCAGCAGCTTTGATCGCGCAACCTACGAGCAGTACTTC
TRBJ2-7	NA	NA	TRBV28	CASSSWTTRAGYEQYF	TGTGCCAGCAGTTCCTGGACCACCCGGGCGGGCTACGAGCAGTACTTC
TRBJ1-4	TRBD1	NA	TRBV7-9	CASSLVGGRDRDEKLFF	TGTGCCAGCAGCTTAGTAGGGGGCCGGGACAGGGACGAAAAACTGTTTTTT
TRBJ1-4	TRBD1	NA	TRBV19	CASNPTTDRGRWEKLFF	TGTGCCAGTAATCCGACGACAGACAGGGGGCGGTGGGAAAAACTGTTTTTT
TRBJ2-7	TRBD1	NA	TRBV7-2	CASSPNGQGIYF	TGTGCCAGCAGCCCGAATGGACAGGGTATATACTTC
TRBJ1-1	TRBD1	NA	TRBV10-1	CASSPPGGKAFF	TGCGCCAGCAGCCCGCCAGGGGGTAAAGCTTTCTTT
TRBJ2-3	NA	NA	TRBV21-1	CASSKPPSPRKGTQYF	TGTGCCAGCAGCAAACCGCCTAGCCCTCGAAAAGGTACGCAGTATTTT
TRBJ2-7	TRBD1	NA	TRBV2	CASSSGTGFYYEQYF	TGTGCCAGTAGCTCCGGGACAGGCTTCTACTACGAGCAGTACTTC
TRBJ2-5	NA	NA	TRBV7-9	CASSFFGGQETQYF	TGTGCCAGCAGCTTTTTTGGGGGGCAAGAGACCCAGTACTTC
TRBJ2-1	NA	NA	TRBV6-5	CASSPGFSGNEQFF	TGTGCCAGCAGCCCCGGCTTTTCGGGTAATGAGCAGTTCTTC
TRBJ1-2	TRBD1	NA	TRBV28	CASTFGTGGESYTF	TGTGCCAGCACTTTTGGAACAGGGGGCGAAAGCTACACCTTC
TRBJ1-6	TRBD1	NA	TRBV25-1	CAQGASYNSPLHF	TGTGCCCAGGGGGCCTCCTATAATTCACCCCTCCACTTT
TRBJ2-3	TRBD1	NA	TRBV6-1	CASSGPDRGGDTQYF	TGTGCCAGCAGTGGACCGGACAGGGGAGGAGATACGCAGTATTTT
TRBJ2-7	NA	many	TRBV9	CASSPNVHEQYF	TGTGCCAGCAGCCCAAACGTTCACGAGCAGTACTTC
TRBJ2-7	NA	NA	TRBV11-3	CASSLQQPNHAPINDEQYF	TGTGCCAGCAGCTTACAGCAGCCAAACCATGCCCCCATCAACGACGAGCAGTACTTC
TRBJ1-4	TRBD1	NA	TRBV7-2	CASSQPGQFLFF	TGTGCCAGCAGCCAACCGGGACAGTTTCTGTTTTTT
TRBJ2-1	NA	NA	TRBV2	CASSEAIGGEQFF	TGTGCCAGCAGTGAAGCAATAGGTGGTGAGCAGTTCTTC